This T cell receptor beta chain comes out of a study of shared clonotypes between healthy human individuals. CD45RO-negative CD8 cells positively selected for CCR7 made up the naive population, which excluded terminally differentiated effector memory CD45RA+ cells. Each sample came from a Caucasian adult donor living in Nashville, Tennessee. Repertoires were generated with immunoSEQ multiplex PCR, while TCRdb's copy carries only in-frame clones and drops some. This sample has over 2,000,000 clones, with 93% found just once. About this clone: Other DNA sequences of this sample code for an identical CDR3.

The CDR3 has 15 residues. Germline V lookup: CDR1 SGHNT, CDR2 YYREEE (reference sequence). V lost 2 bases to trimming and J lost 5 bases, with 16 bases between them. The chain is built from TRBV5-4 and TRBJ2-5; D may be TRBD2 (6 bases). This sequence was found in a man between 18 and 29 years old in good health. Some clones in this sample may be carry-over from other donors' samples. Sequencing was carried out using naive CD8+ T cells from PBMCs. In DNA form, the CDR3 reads TGTGCCAGCAGCTTTCGTCGGGAGTTGGGTGAGACCCAGTACTTC. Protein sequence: CASSFRRELGETQYF.